The following is a TCR beta chain sequence with its context. Its antigen is unknown. Once RNA had been extracted, it was reverse transcribed into cDNA to act as the sequencing template. Method: immunoSEQ multiplex PCR; TCRdb's copy keeps in-frame clones and lacks some. The data hold some 98,000 clones, with 61% observed a single time. Sample treatment: oral pan-JAK inhibitor, 5-10 mg twice daily. This entry is derived from a study of CD8+ T cells in alopecia areata. About the study: Twice a day, 5 to 10 mg of oral tofacitinib was administered to treated patients.

This CDR3 is 13 amino acids long. V shed 2 bases and J shed 4 bases, with 8 bases lying between them. Germline CDR1 reads MNHEY; CDR2 reads SMNVEV (reference sequence). Study results and caveats: TCR sharing was clearer in mice than between patients, perhaps partly owing to patient HLA diversity.

The sequence was obtained from a human donor with alopecia areata. The chain recombines TRBV27 with TRBJ1-1; D not resolved. Sequences were derived from CD8+ T cells sorted from blood, sampled at week 4, from a patient treated with tofacitinib. The CDR3, as DNA: TGTGCCAGCAGTTTAACTTTGGGCACTGAAGCTTTCTTT. Encoded protein: CASSLTLGTEAFF.